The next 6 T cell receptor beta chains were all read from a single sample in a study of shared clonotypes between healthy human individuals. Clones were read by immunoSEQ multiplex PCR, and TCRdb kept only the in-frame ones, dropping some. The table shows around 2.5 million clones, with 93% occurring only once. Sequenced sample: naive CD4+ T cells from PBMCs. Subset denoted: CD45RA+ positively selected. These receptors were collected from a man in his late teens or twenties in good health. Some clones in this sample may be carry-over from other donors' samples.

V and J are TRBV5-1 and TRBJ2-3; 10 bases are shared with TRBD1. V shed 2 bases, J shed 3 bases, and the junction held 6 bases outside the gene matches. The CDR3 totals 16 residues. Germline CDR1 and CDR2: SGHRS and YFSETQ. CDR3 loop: CASSLATGGATDTQYF. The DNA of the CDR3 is TGCGCCAGCAGCTTAGCGACAGGGGGCGCGACAGATACGCAGTATTTT.

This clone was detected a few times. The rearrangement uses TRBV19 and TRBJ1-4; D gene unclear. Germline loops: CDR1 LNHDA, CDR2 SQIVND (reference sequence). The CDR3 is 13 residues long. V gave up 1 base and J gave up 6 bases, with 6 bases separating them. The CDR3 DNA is TGTGCCAGTAGTATAGGGCGGTATGAAAAACTGTTTTTT. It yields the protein CASSIGRYEKLFF.

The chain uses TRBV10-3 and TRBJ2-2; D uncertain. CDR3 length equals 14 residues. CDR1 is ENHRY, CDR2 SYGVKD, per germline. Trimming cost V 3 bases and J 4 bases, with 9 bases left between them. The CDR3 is CAISDLGGTGELFF. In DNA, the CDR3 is TGTGCCATCAGTGATCTGGGTGGCACCGGGGAGCTGTTTTTT.

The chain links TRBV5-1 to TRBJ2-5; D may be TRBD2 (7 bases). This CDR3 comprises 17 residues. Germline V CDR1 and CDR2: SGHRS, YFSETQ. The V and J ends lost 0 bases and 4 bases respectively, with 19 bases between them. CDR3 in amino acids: CASSLARLNREGETQYF. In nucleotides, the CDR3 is TGCGCCAGCAGCTTGGCCCGGCTAAACAGGGAGGGAGAGACCCAGTACTTC.

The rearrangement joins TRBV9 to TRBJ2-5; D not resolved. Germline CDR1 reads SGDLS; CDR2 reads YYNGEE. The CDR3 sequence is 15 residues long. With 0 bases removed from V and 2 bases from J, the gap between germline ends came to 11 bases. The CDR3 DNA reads TGTGCCAGCAGCGTAGCCCCGGTGACACAAGAGACCCAGTACTTC. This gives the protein CASSVAPVTQETQYF.

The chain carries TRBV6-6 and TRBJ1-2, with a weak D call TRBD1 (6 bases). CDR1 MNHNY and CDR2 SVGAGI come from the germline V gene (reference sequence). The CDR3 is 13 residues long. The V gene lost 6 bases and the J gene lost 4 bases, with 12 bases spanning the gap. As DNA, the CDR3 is TGTGCCAGCAGCCCCACAGGGACCTATGGCTACACCTTC. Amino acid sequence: CASSPTGTYGYTF.